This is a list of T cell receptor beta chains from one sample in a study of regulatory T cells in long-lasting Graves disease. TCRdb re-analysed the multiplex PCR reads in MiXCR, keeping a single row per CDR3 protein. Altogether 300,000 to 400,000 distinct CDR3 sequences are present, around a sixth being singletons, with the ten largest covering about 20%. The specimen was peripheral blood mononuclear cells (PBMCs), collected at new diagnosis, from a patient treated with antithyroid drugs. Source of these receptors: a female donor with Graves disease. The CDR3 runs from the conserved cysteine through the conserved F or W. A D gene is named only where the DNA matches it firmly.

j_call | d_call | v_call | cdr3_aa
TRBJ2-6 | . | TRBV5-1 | CASSPDGANVLTF
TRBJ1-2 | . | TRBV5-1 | CASSLLRGSNYGYTF
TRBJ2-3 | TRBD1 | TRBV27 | CATSSQGKADTQYF
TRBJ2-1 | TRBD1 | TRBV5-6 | CASSLFRGRGRQFF
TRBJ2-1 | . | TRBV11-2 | CASSFRIYNEQFF
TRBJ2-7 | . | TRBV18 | CASSPTAFYEQYF
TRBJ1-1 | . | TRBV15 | CATSRAGRHTEAFF
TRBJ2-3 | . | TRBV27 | CASRGSSTDTQYF
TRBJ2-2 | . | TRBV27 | CAIGRNTGELFF
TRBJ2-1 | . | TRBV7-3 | CASSLNWRGDNEQFF
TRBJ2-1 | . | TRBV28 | CASSGPGRNNEQFF
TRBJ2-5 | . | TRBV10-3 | CAISARMGLRDRETQYF
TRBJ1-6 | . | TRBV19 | CASSVQDPGISPLHF
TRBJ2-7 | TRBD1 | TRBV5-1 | CASSLGDSSNEQYF
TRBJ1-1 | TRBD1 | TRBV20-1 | CSANYGQGVGTEAFF
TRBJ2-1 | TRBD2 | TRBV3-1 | CASSQEGLAGYNEQFF
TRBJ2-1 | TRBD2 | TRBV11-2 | CASSSPIGLAGGPILEQFF
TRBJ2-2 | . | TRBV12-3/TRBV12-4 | CASILGNTGELFF
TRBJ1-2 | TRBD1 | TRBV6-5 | CASSYGGRGPTFYGYTF
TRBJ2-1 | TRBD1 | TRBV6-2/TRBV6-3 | CASSLPDRDNEQFF
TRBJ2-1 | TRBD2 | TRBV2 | CASSALAGVPHEQFF
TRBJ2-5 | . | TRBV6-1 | CASSPGRSQETQYF
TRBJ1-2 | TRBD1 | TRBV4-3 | CASSRFGTETNYGYTF
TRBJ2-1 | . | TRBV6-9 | CASSYSEILRPDEQFF
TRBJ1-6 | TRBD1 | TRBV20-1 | CSARDWGTGDSPLHF
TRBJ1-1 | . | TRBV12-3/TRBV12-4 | CASNLLGGTEAFF
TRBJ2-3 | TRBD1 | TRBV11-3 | CASSLRTGRGTDTQYF
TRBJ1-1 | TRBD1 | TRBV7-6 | CASSLKGGNTEAFF
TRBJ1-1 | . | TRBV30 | CAWRHLGGTEAFF
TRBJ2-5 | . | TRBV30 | CAWRKGETQYF
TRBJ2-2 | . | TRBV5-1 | CASSPAVNTGELFF
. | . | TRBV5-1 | CASSLPDGRGTQYF
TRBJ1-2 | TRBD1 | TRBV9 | CASSVTRQSPGQGGFGYTF
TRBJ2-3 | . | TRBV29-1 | CSVVVTDTQYF
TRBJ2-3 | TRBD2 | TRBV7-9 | CASSSPEIAGGPVDTQYF
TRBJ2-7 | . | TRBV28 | CASSFLPRGQSYEQYF
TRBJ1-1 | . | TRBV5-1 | CASSLFGTEAFF
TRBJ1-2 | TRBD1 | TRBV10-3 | CAISGTGGINYGYTF
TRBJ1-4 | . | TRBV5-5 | CASSSQFSTNEKLFF
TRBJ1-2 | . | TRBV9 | CASSSRANYGYTF
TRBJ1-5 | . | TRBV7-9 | CASSPDRSLNSNQPQHF
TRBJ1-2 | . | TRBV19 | CASMSLGASGYTF
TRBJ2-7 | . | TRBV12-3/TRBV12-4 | CASMHRRSSYEQYF
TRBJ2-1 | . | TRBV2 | CASSGETNEQFF
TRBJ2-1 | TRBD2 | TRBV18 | CASSPLAGGRNEQFF
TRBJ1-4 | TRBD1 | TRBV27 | CASSDRGTGSEKLFF
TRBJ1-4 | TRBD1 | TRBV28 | CASSRDRGATNEKLFF
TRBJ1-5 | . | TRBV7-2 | CASSRTQGSDQPQHF
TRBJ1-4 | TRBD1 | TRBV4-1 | CASRDPIRGPRVFNEKLFF
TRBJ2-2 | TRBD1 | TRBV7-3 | CASSSDRAGGELFF
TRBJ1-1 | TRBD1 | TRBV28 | CASSFYQGALAEAFF